One sample yielded the 15 T cell receptor beta chains listed below, sequenced in a study of cytomegalovirus exposure and HLA in healthy donors. PCR primers comprised 60 Vbeta and 13 Jbeta primers. Libraries were prepared by immunoSEQ multiplex PCR; TCRdb keeps only in-frame clonotypes and omits some of them. The data contain roughly 150,000 clones, 80% to 85% of them seen just once; the ten biggest clones take up about 4%. Sequencing was done on a sample of PBMCs. All receptors come from a man in his fifties or sixties in good health and CMV-seropositive.

The chain combines TRBV5-4 with TRBJ2-1; 8 positions agree with TRBD1. The CDR3 has 13 residues. Germline CDR1 is SGHNT and CDR2 is YYREEE (reference sequence). Unmatched junction bases numbered 0, after V lost 1 base and J lost 6 bases. The DNA of the CDR3 is TGTGCCAGCAGCTTGCAGGGGGCCAATGAGCAGTTCTTC. Translated: CASSLQGANEQFF.

This clone was observed once. CDR3 nucleotide sequence: TGTGCCAGCAGTTTATCTTATAGCAATCAGCCCCAGCATTTT. Translation gives CASSLSYSNQPQHF. This chain connects TRBV27 to TRBJ1-5; D gene ambiguous. Germline lookup yields CDR1 MNHEY and CDR2 SMNVEV (reference sequence). CDR3 length: 14 amino acids. Trimming stripped 0 bases from V and 0 bases from J, with 3 bases between.

The chain employs TRBV5-4 and TRBJ2-7; 12 positions agree with TRBD2. The CDR3 length is 14 residues. Trimming took 9 bases from V and 7 from J; bases not matched to a gene: 11. Germline CDR1 SGHNT, CDR2 YYREEE (reference sequence). The CDR3 loop is CATFLAGGPREQYF. The CDR3 DNA is TGTGCCACATTTCTAGCGGGAGGGCCGAGAGAGCAGTACTTC.

The CDR3 DNA follows: TGTGCCACCAGCAGACTAACGACAGGGAACACCGGGGAGCTGTTTTTT. Its protein product is CATSRLTTGNTGELFF. The gene calls are TRBV15 and TRBJ2-2; TRBD1 is a possible D gene (6 bases). The CDR3 spans 16 residues. Germline V gene data show CDR1 as LNHNV and CDR2 as YYDKDF (reference sequence). V dropped 2 bases and J dropped 1 base, with 11 bases sitting between them.

This chain joins TRBV2 and TRBJ2-2; D not certain. The germline CDR1 and CDR2 sequences are SNHLY and FYNNEI. There are 14 residues in the CDR3. Trimming took off 4 bases at V and 1 base at J, with 7 bases between the two ends. CDR3 region: CASSGAGNTGELFF. The CDR3 coding sequence is TGTGCCAGCAGTGGGGCAGGGAACACCGGGGAGCTGTTTTTT.

This clone was observed a single time. The V call is TRBV28, the J call TRBJ1-6; a possible D gene is TRBD1 (5 bases). V was trimmed by 7 bases and J by 8 bases, leaving 18 bases between them. Per the germline V gene, CDR1 is MDHEN and CDR2 is SYDVKM. The CDR3 is 15 amino acids. For the CDR3, the DNA is TGTGCCAGCAAGCGGACGTGGGGGGAGTATTCACCCCTCCACTTT. It codes for CASKRTWGEYSPLHF.

The rearrangement uses TRBV6-6 and TRBJ2-7, with D possibly being TRBD2 (6 bases). This CDR3 spans 12 amino acids. The V gene lost 6 bases and the J gene lost 7 bases, with 13 bases spanning the gap. Germline CDR1 reads MNHNY; CDR2 reads SVGAGI (reference sequence). Here the CDR3 reads CASSSTSGEQYF. CDR3 bases: TGTGCCAGCAGCTCGACTAGTGGAGAGCAGTACTTC.

This clone has just one count. The chain combines TRBV4-2 with TRBJ2-3; D not certain. This CDR3 is 13 amino acids long. The germline V gene has CDR1 LGHNA and CDR2 YNFKEQ. V lost 1 base and J lost 8, with 10 bases in between. The CDR3 DNA sequence: TGTGCCAGCAGCCAAGGACTTATCCCTACGCAGTATTTT. Translation gives CASSQGLIPTQYF.

V and J are TRBV6-1 and TRBJ1-5; D is unresolved. Trimming took off 8 bases at V and 3 bases at J, with 11 bases between the two ends. The CDR3 contains 13 residues. The germline gives CDR1 MNHNS, CDR2 SASEGT. CDR3 in DNA: TGTGCCAGCGGGCCGTTACTCAATCAGCCCCAGCATTTT. Amino acids: CASGPLLNQPQHF.

J is TRBJ2-7 and V is TRBV9, with 7 bases aligning to TRBD2. Germline CDR1 SGDLS, CDR2 YYNGEE. The CDR3 covers 13 residues. V lost 4 bases to trimming and J lost 3 bases; unmatched junction nucleotides: 4. CDR3: CASSPTSSYEQYF. CDR3 nucleotides: TGTGCCAGCAGCCCGACTAGCAGCTACGAGCAGTACTTC.

This sequence joins TRBV7-2 and TRBJ2-7; no firm D call. The germline CDR1 and CDR2 sequences are SGHTA and FQGNSA. The CDR3 loop spans 13 amino acids. The ends were cut back, 1 base at V and 7 bases at J, with 11 bases in the middle. The CDR3 nucleotides read TGTGCCAGCAGCTTAGTTGGCGGTGATGAGCAGTACTTC. It codes for CASSLVGGDEQYF.

The V call is TRBV11-3, the J call TRBJ2-3; TRBD1 might be the D (6 bases). Trimming cost V 9 bases and J 0 bases, with 13 bases left between them. Per germline, CDR1 SGHNT and CDR2 YENEEA. The CDR3 is 14 residues long. The CDR3 reads CARINRDSTDTQYF. DNA of the CDR3: TGTGCCAGAATTAACAGGGATAGCACAGATACGCAGTATTTT.

This clone appeared once. This chain connects TRBV11-2 to TRBJ2-5, with D maybe TRBD1 (7 bases). The V gene lost 3 bases and the J gene lost 3 bases, with 11 bases spanning the gap. The CDR3 runs 14 residues. Germline CDR1 SGHAT, CDR2 FQNNGV. CDR3 DNA: TGTGCCAGCAGCTTCGGAGGGGGCGAAGAGACCCAGTACTTC. Protein sequence: CASSFGGGEETQYF.

The chain is built from TRBV11-2 and TRBJ1-1, with D possibly TRBD1 on 6 matching bases. Germline lookup yields CDR1 SGHAT and CDR2 FQNNGV. This CDR3 contains 18 residues. The germline V and J ends were trimmed by 1 base and 3 bases, with 21 bases remaining between them. CDR3 nucleotides: TGTGCCAGCAGCTTAGCCGGATGGGTACAGGGTATCGACACTGAAGCTTTCTTT. Translating it yields CASSLAGWVQGIDTEAFF. Variable domain in full (rest from reference TRBV11-2 and TRBJ1-1): EAGVAQSPRYKIIEKRQSVAFWCNPISGHATLYWYQQILGQGPKLLIQFQNNGVVDDSQLPKDRFSAERLKGVDSTLKIQPAKLEDSAVYLCASSLAGWVQGIDTEAFFGQGTRLTVV.

The chain is built from TRBV19 and TRBJ1-1; 8 bases are a match to TRBD1. Germline trimming cut 5 bases from V and 1 base from J; bases unmatched to any gene: 6. This CDR3 is built from 15 residues. Germline-derived CDR1 and CDR2 are LNHDA and SQIVND (reference sequence). CDR3 protein: CASSGRTGWNTEAFF. The CDR3 DNA sequence: TGTGCCAGTAGTGGACGGACAGGGTGGAACACTGAAGCTTTCTTT.